These 15 T cell receptor beta chains came from one sample sequenced in a study of regulatory T cells in long-lasting Graves disease. In building TCR beta libraries, iRepertoire HTBI primers were used together with Arm-PCR of CDR3 regions. TCRdb recomputed calls from the multiplex PCR reads with MiXCR, one row per CDR3 protein. The sample carries approximately 480,000 distinct CDR3 sequences, 16% recorded once. The time point was: newly diagnosed GD, antithyroid drugs for less than 3 months. Isolated PBMC RNA provided the starting material for the TCR library. These same records also appear under a second study, on T cells in Graves' hyperthyroidism and ophthalmopathy.

The specimen was peripheral blood mononuclear cells (PBMCs), collected at new diagnosis, from a patient treated with antithyroid drugs. The receptor source for this set is a man aged 35 to 55 with Graves disease.

A remark on this clonotype: The junction does not match germline at one end; this may be a read error. V usage is TRBV2 and J usage is TRBJ2-1; 13 bases fit TRBD2. Germline-derived CDR1 and CDR2 are SNHLY and FYNNEI. The CDR3 has 15 residues. Here the CDR3 reads CVSSGLAGVHNEQFF. The CDR3 bases are TGTGTCAGCAGTGGACTAGCGGGAGTACACAATGAGCAGTTCTTC.

This clonotype was recorded at least ten times. The chain employs TRBV27 and TRBJ2-5; 9 bases are shared with TRBD2. The germline V gene has CDR1 MNHEY and CDR2 SMNVEV (reference sequence). V dropped 7 bases and J dropped 9; count of bases not matched to a gene: 12. The CDR3 spans 14 residues. CDR3 DNA sequence: TGTGCCAGCAAACCGGGACTAGCCACCAAGGCCCAGTACTTC. Translated: CASKPGLATKAQYF.

This clonotype was counted at least ten times. This chain uses TRBV20-1 with TRBJ2-1, with 12 bases fitting TRBD2. V shed 1 base and J 6 bases; nucleotides not matched to a gene: 4. The CDR3 contains 15 residues. CDR1 is DFQATT, CDR2 SNEGSKA, per germline (reference sequence). CDR3 protein: CSARGRTSGTNEQFF. The CDR3 DNA reads as TGCAGTGCTAGAGGGAGGACTAGCGGGACCAATGAGCAGTTCTTC.

This rearrangement joins TRBV5-1 to TRBJ2-7; 11 bases map to TRBD1. Unmatched junction bases numbered 5, after V lost 4 bases and J lost 5 bases. The germline CDR1 and CDR2 sequences are SGHRS and YFSETQ. The CDR3 consists of 14 residues. CDR3 in DNA: TGCGCCAGCAGCCTGGGACAGGGGGTAAACGAGCAGTACTTC. It is translated as CASSLGQGVNEQYF.

The chain joins TRBV24-1 to TRBJ2-7, with D perhaps matching TRBD1 (5 bases). The CDR3 is 14 amino acids. The germline V gene has CDR1 KGHDR and CDR2 SFDVKD. Trimming pared 10 bases from V and 6 bases from J, leaving 21 bases between. The CDR3 loop reads CATHPTVPRSEQYF. The CDR3 DNA is TGTGCCACTCACCCGACAGTCCCTAGGAGCGAGCAGTACTTC.

In this sample, this clonotype turned up many times. The rearrangement links TRBV5-1 to TRBJ2-1, with TRBD2 matching 15 bases. Germline loops: CDR1 SGHRS, CDR2 YFSETQ. The CDR3 covers 17 residues. The V gene end was trimmed by 4 bases and the J gene end by 2 bases; junction bases not matched to a gene: 4. The CDR3 region has the DNA TGCGCCAGCAGCCCGGGACTAGCGGGAGGTCCCTACAATGAGCAGTTCTTC. This encodes CASSPGLAGGPYNEQFF. Full variable domain (rest looked up from reference TRBV5-1 and TRBJ2-1): KAGVTQTPRYLIKTRGQQVTLSCSPISGHRSVSWYQQTPGQGLQFLFEYFSETQRNKGNFPGRFSGRQFSNSRSEMNVSTLELGDSALYLCASSPGLAGGPYNEQFFGPGTRLTVL.

A few counts support this clonotype. The rearrangement links TRBV12-3 or TRBV12-4 to TRBJ2-2; TRBD2 matches at 11 bases. CDR3 length: 17 residues. V shed 6 bases, J shed 5 bases, and the junction held 11 bases outside the gene matches. In DNA, the CDR3 is TGTGCCAGCAGAGAGACGCGGCTAGCGGGAGGTACCGGGGAGCTGTTTTTT. Amino acids: CASRETRLAGGTGELFF.

J is TRBJ2-7 and V is TRBV4-1; 7 bases are a match to TRBD2. Per the germline V gene, CDR1 is MGHRA and CDR2 is YSYEKL. The CDR3 is 20 residues long. After removal of 3 bases from V and 4 bases from J, the junction contained 24 bases not matched to a gene. The CDR3 spells CASSQRGPAEGISGHYEQYF. The CDR3 DNA is TGCGCCAGCAGCCAGCGCGGCCCGGCCGAAGGGATTAGCGGGCATTACGAGCAGTACTTC.

This clonotype came up a few times. V usage is TRBV5-6 and J usage is TRBJ2-5; perhaps TRBD2 as D (6 bases). Germline V lookup: CDR1 SGHDT, CDR2 YYEEEE. V lost 3 bases to trimming and J lost 7 bases, with 10 bases between them. This CDR3 is 12 amino acids long. The CDR3 region has the DNA TGTGCCAGCAGCTCCGGGGGAAGGACCCAGTACTTC. This codes for CASSSGGRTQYF. Full variable domain (remainder filled in from reference TRBV5-6 and TRBJ2-5): DAGVTQSPTHLIKTRGQQVTLRCSPKSGHDTVSWYQQALGQGPQFIFQYYEEEERQRGNFPDRFSGHQFPNYSSELNVNALLLGDSALYLCASSSGGRTQYFGPGTRLLVL.

This clonotype has a count of ten or more. The chain links TRBV27 to TRBJ2-7; TRBD2 aligns across 11 bases. This CDR3 is 15 amino acids long. Per the germline V gene, CDR1 is MNHEY and CDR2 is SMNVEV (reference sequence). J lost 5 bases, V lost 9 bases, and 12 bases had no gene match. This CDR3 is CARQISGRAGDEQYF. The CDR3 nucleotides read TGTGCCAGACAAATTAGCGGGAGGGCCGGCGACGAGCAGTACTTC.

This clonotype was found many times. The chain is built from TRBV29-1 and TRBJ2-7, with D unclear. The CDR3 spans 12 residues. Between the trimmed V and J ends, which lost 1 base and 2 bases, there was a span of 6 bases. Germline CDR1 and CDR2: SQVTM and ANQGSEA. This CDR3 reads CSVEAHTYEQYF. CDR3 bases: TGCAGCGTTGAAGCACACACCTACGAGCAGTACTTC.

The genes are TRBV20-1 and TRBJ2-1, with 12 nucleotides matching TRBD2. The junction had 12 bases not matched to a gene; V was cut back by 3 bases and J by 3 bases. The germline gives CDR1 DFQATT, CDR2 SNEGSKA (reference sequence). The CDR3 loop spans 18 amino acids. In DNA form, the CDR3 reads TGCAGTGCTAGGTTGCTAGCGGGAGGGGTTCAGAACTACAATGAGCAGTTCTTC. Its translation is CSARLLAGGVQNYNEQFF.

This clonotype has ten or more counts. V is TRBV28 and J is TRBJ2-6; D remains unclear. The V gene lost 5 bases and the J gene lost 0 bases, with 14 bases spanning the gap. Germline lookup yields CDR1 MDHEN and CDR2 SYDVKM. The CDR3 runs to 17 residues. CDR3 sequence (DNA): TGTGCCAGCAGTGAAATACTGACCCACTCTGGGGCCAACGTCCTGACTTTC. This encodes CASSEILTHSGANVLTF.

Regarding this clonotype: This clone may be a read error of a much larger clone one base away. This CDR3 is missing its conserved last phenylalanine or tryptophan, likely due to a read error. The chain is built from TRBV3-1 and TRBJ1-4; TRBD1 is a possible D gene (6 bases). CDR3 length: 15 residues. CDR1 and CDR2 (germline): LGHDT, YNNKEL (reference sequence). V was pared by 0 bases and J by 6 bases, with 11 bases between. The CDR3, as DNA: TGTGCCAGCAGCCAAGATGGGGGGCGAGATGAAAAACTGTTTTCT. Encoded protein: CASSQDGGRDEKLFS.

This clonotype was found many times. The rearrangement links TRBV2 to TRBJ2-7; 13 bases align to TRBD2. This CDR3 has 16 amino acids. CDR1 SNHLY and CDR2 FYNNEI come from the germline V gene. J gave up 3 bases and V 6 bases, and 8 bases lay outside the gene matches. The CDR3 nucleotides read TGTGCCAGCAGCACGACAGGACTAGCGGGAGACTACGAGCAGTACTTC. Its translation: CASSTTGLAGDYEQYF.